The 28 T cell receptor beta chains reported below all come from one sample, sequenced in a study of T-cell memory formation after mild COVID-19. One entry per CDR3 protein results from TCRdb running MiXCR on the 5' RACE reads. Among 100,000 or so distinct CDR3 sequences listed, over 8.5% were seen once. Sequencing was performed on PBMCs or a T cell subset sorted from them (not recorded which). The receptors derive from a man aged 18-30 years who had mild COVID-19 (a few samples of this study predate the infection). Cell type and time point are not known.

The table lists this clonotype with many counts. The chain joins TRBV7-8 to TRBJ2-1; 7 nucleotides match TRBD1. Germline assignment: CDR1 SGHVS and CDR2 FQNEAQ. Trimming cost V 0 bases and J 6 bases; bases outside gene matches: 8. The CDR3 totals 16 residues. DNA for the CDR3: TGTGCCAGCAGCTTAGCGTCAGGGGGTGCCCTCAATGAGCAGTTCTTC. Protein sequence: CASSLASGGALNEQFF.

V usage is TRBV20-1 and J usage is TRBJ2-2; D is ambiguous. The germline gives CDR1 DFQATT, CDR2 SNEGSKA (reference sequence). V was trimmed by 0 bases and J by 8 bases, leaving 13 bases between them. The CDR3 is 14 residues long. CDR3 protein: CSARDLGIPGELFF. The DNA for the CDR3 is TGCAGTGCTAGAGATCTGGGGATTCCGGGGGAGCTGTTTTTT.

In this sample, this clonotype turned up many times. The chain links TRBV7-2 to TRBJ2-3; 7 nucleotides match TRBD2. V was pared by 5 bases and J by 2 bases, with 1 base of the junction left unmatched. Germline V gene data show CDR1 as SGHTA and CDR2 as FQGNSA. The CDR3 has 13 amino acids. CDR3 sequence reads: CASSGTNTDTQYF. The CDR3 DNA reads TGTGCCAGCAGCGGGACTAACACAGATACGCAGTATTTT.

The V call is TRBV6-5, the J call TRBJ2-4; D is possibly TRBD1 (6 bases). The CDR3 sequence is 15 residues long. Germline V lookup: CDR1 MNHEY, CDR2 SVGAGI. V gave up 6 bases and J gave up 8 bases, with 20 bases separating them. CDR3 coding DNA: TGTGCCAGCAGCGCCTGGGCAGGGGATAGCGACATTCAGTACTTC. This codes for CASSAWAGDSDIQYF.

This clonotype has more than one count but fewer than ten. The J gene is TRBJ1-5, the V gene TRBV20-1; no definite D call. Germline V gene sequence: CDR1 DFQATT, CDR2 SNEGSKA (reference sequence). Trimming left V 0 bases short and J 9 bases short, with 15 bases between. The CDR3 contains 14 residues. CDR3 region: CSARDPQAIRPQHF. The DNA of the CDR3 is TGCAGTGCTAGAGACCCCCAGGCCATCAGGCCCCAGCATTTT.

The chain combines TRBV7-9 with TRBJ2-5; no firm D call. From germline, CDR1 is SEHNR and CDR2 FQNEAQ (reference sequence). The germline V and J ends were trimmed by 5 bases and 5 bases, with 18 bases remaining between them. CDR3 length: 15 residues. The CDR3 DNA reads as TGTGCCAGCAGCCCCCCGGCGGCCCCGGTGGAGACCCAGTACTTC. Protein product: CASSPPAAPVETQYF. Supplemented by reference TRBV7-9 and TRBJ2-5, the full variable domain reads DTGVSQNPRHKITKRGQNVTFRCDPISEHNRLYWYRQTLGQGPEFLTYFQNEAQLEKSRLLSDRFSAERPKGSFSTLEIQRTEQGDSAMYLCASSPPAAPVETQYFGPGTRLLVL.

This clonotype came up a few times. The chain links TRBV25-1 to TRBJ2-1, with D hard to call. Germline V gene lookup returns CDR1 MGHDK and CDR2 SYGVNS. CDR3 length: 15 residues. Trimming took off 4 bases at V and 0 bases at J, with 10 bases between the two ends. CDR3 bases: TGTGCCAGCAGTGGACTGGCGAGCTCCTACAATGAGCAGTTCTTC. This gives the protein CASSGLASSYNEQFF. Using reference TRBV25-1 and TRBJ2-1 for the parts outside the CDR3, the full variable domain is EADIYQTPRYLVIGTGKKITLECSQTMGHDKMYWYQQDPGMELHLIHYSYGVNSTEKGDLSSESTVSRIRTEHFPLTLESARPSHTSQYLCASSGLASSYNEQFFGPGTRLTVL.

At least ten counts were recorded for this clonotype. The rearrangement links TRBV7-9 to TRBJ2-5; 10 bases align to TRBD1. V was pared by 1 base and J by 3 bases, with 2 bases of the junction left unmatched. Germline CDR1 is SEHNR and CDR2 is FQNEAQ (reference sequence). The CDR3 sequence is 15 residues long. The CDR3 nucleotides read TGTGCCAGCAGCTTAGGAGGGACAGGGGAAGAGACCCAGTACTTC. This sequence encodes CASSLGGTGEETQYF.

V gene TRBV7-2 combines with J gene TRBJ2-1; 10 bases line up with TRBD2. Unmatched junction bases numbered 3, after V lost 3 bases and J lost 7 bases. CDR1 is SGHTA, CDR2 FQGNSA, per germline. The CDR3 loop spans 14 amino acids. The CDR3 DNA follows: TGTGCCAGCAGCTTTGGTAGCGGGGGGAATGAGCAGTTCTTC. It codes for CASSFGSGGNEQFF.

The rearrangement uses TRBV29-1 and TRBJ2-3; tentatively, D is TRBD2 (5 bases). The V end was cut by 4 bases, the J end by 4 bases, with 9 bases between. The CDR3 has 12 residues. Germline loops: CDR1 SQVTM, CDR2 ANQGSEA. The CDR3 loop reads CSVVTRSDTQYF. DNA of the CDR3: TGCAGCGTTGTTACTAGATCAGATACGCAGTATTTT.

This clonotype was observed many times. The chain recombines TRBV7-9 with TRBJ2-4; D is unclear. Germline assignment: CDR1 SEHNR and CDR2 FQNEAQ (reference sequence). V was cut by 4 bases and J by 2 bases, with 21 bases left in between. The CDR3 has 18 residues. Here the CDR3 reads CASSSLRTAAESKNIQYF. DNA of the CDR3: TGTGCCAGCAGCTCATTACGGACGGCCGCTGAGTCCAAAAACATTCAGTACTTC.

This chain uses TRBV27 with TRBJ2-3; perhaps D is TRBD1 or TRBD2 (5 bases each). The ends were cut back, 6 bases at V and 4 bases at J, with 11 bases in the middle. The CDR3 is 13 residues long. In germline, CDR1 is MNHEY, CDR2 SMNVEV (reference sequence). This chain's CDR3 is CASRRGGADTQYF. The CDR3 bases are TGTGCCAGCAGGAGGGGTGGGGCAGATACGCAGTATTTT.

CDR3 residues: CASSQVGGETDTQYF. In DNA form, the CDR3 reads TGCGCCAGCAGCCAGGTTGGCGGGGAGACAGATACGCAGTATTTT. The chain recombines TRBV5-1 with TRBJ2-3, with TRBD2 as a possible D gene (6 bases). From germline, CDR1 is SGHRS and CDR2 YFSETQ. The length of the CDR3 is 15 residues. The V and J ends lost 4 bases and 3 bases respectively, with 15 bases between them. Full variable domain (remainder filled in from reference TRBV5-1 and TRBJ2-3): KAGVTQTPRYLIKTRGQQVTLSCSPISGHRSVSWYQQTPGQGLQFLFEYFSETQRNKGNFPGRFSGRQFSNSRSEMNVSTLELGDSALYLCASSQVGGETDTQYFGPGTRLTVL.

The chain is built from TRBV9 and TRBJ2-1; D remains unclear. The CDR3 runs 16 residues. Germline CDR1 SGDLS, CDR2 YYNGEE. V was pared by 3 bases and J by 4 bases, with 17 bases between. The CDR3 protein is CASSALWDTSYNEQFF. The DNA of the CDR3 is TGTGCCAGCAGCGCCCTATGGGATACTTCGTACAATGAGCAGTTCTTC.

There are a few counts of this clonotype. The chain carries TRBV28 and TRBJ2-2, with a possible D match to TRBD1 (6 bases). The germline V gene encodes CDR1 MDHEN and CDR2 SYDVKM. V was cut by 6 bases and J by 2 bases, with 13 bases left in between. CDR3 size: 15 residues. In DNA, the CDR3 is TGTGCCAGCAGCAACAACAGGGAAAACACCGGGGAGCTGTTTTTT. Its protein is CASSNNRENTGELFF.

The gene calls are TRBV6-2 or TRBV6-3 and TRBJ2-1, with D possibly TRBD2 on 5 matching bases. The length of the CDR3 is 13 residues. Germline V gene sequence: CDR1 MNHEY, CDR2 SVGEGT. V was shortened by 6 bases and J by 4 bases, with 10 bases between the two germline ends. This CDR3 reads CASSRRNYNEQFF. The CDR3 bases are TGTGCCAGCAGCCGGAGGAATTACAATGAGCAGTTCTTC.

The chain combines TRBV7-2 with TRBJ2-1; TRBD2 matches at 9 bases. The CDR3 length is 15 residues. J was trimmed by 9 bases and V by 5 bases; bases with no gene match: 11. Germline CDR1 SGHTA, CDR2 FQGNSA. CDR3 DNA: TGTGCCAGCAGCCAAAGCGGGGGGTTCTTCGGTGAGCAGTTCTTC. Protein sequence: CASSQSGGFFGEQFF. Using reference TRBV7-2 and TRBJ2-1 for the parts outside the CDR3, the full variable domain is GAGVSQSPSNKVTEKGKDVELRCDPISGHTALYWYRQSLGQGLEFLIYFQGNSAPDKSGLPSDRFSAERTGGSVSTLTIQRTQQEDSAVYLCASSQSGGFFGEQFFGPGTRLTVL.

This sequence joins TRBV9 and TRBJ2-1, with D uncertain. The CDR3 loop spans 15 amino acids. Germline CDR1 SGDLS, CDR2 YYNGEE. V lost 3 bases to trimming and J lost 7 bases, with 17 bases between them. CDR3 sequence reads: CASSAPTISGNEQFF. In nucleotides, the CDR3 is TGTGCCAGCAGCGCCCCTACCATCTCCGGGAATGAGCAGTTCTTC.

There are a few counts of this clonotype. The rearrangement uses TRBV2 and TRBJ2-1, with 11 bases lining up with TRBD2. The CDR3 sequence is 16 residues long. Per germline, CDR1 SNHLY and CDR2 FYNNEI. The ends lost 4 bases at V and 8 bases at J; junction bases unmatched: 10. CDR3 in amino acids: CASSGRSSGGRDEQFF. The CDR3 DNA sequence: TGTGCCAGCAGTGGGAGGTCTAGCGGGGGGAGGGATGAGCAGTTCTTC.

The chain links TRBV4-3 to TRBJ2-7; 8 bases are a match to TRBD1. V was pared by 0 bases and J by 5 bases, with 6 bases of the junction left unmatched. CDR1 and CDR2 from the germline V gene are LGHNA and YSLEER. The CDR3 spans 15 residues. In nucleotides, the CDR3 is TGCGCCAGCAGCCAAGAGGACAGGGCCGCGGACGAGCAGTACTTC. Amino acids: CASSQEDRAADEQYF.

A few counts support this clonotype. The genes are TRBV9 and TRBJ2-7; D is ambiguous. CDR3 length equals 14 residues. Per germline, CDR1 SGDLS and CDR2 YYNGEE. The ends were cut back, 2 bases at V and 7 bases at J, with 16 bases in the middle. CDR3 nucleotide sequence: TGTGCCAGCAGCGTTGGCGAACACCGGCGAGAGCAGTACTTC. It specifies CASSVGEHRREQYF.

This clonotype was detected a few times. The V gene is TRBV15, the J gene TRBJ2-5, with D possibly being TRBD1 or TRBD2 (5 bases each). Trimming left V 4 bases short and J 0 bases short, with 15 bases between. Germline CDR1 LNHNV, CDR2 YYDKDF (reference sequence). The CDR3 loop spans 16 amino acids. The CDR3 DNA reads TGTGCCACCAGCAATAACCTTTGGGGGAACCAAGAGACCCAGTACTTC. Its translation is CATSNNLWGNQETQYF. Full variable domain (remainder filled in from reference TRBV15 and TRBJ2-5): DAMVIQNPRYQVTQFGKPVTLSCSQTLNHNVMYWYQQKSSQAPKLLFHYYDKDFNNEADTPDNFQSRRPNTSFCFLDIRSPGLGDTAMYLCATSNNLWGNQETQYFGPGTRLLVL.

The V call is TRBV28, the J call TRBJ1-4; 9 nucleotides line up with TRBD1. V was pared by 7 bases and J by 7 bases, with 10 bases of the junction left unmatched. There are 15 residues in the CDR3. Looked up from germline, CDR1 is MDHEN and CDR2 is SYDVKM. DNA of the CDR3: TGTGCCAGCACACCGCCGGGACAGGGTTCTGAAAAACTGTTTTTT. Amino acids: CASTPPGQGSEKLFF.

This clonotype came up many times. The chain joins TRBV4-3 to TRBJ2-2; TRBD2 might be the D (5 bases). The germline V and J ends were trimmed by 1 base and 6 bases, with 9 bases remaining between them. This CDR3 has 14 residues. The germline gives CDR1 LGHNA, CDR2 YSLEER. In nucleotides, the CDR3 is TGCGCCAGCAGCCAAGGCCGGGGTTCCGGGGAGCTGTTTTTT. Amino acid sequence: CASSQGRGSGELFF.

This clonotype has more than one count but fewer than ten. The chain is built from TRBV4-1 and TRBJ2-1; 8 nucleotides line up with TRBD2. Looked up from germline, CDR1 is MGHRA and CDR2 is YSYEKL. Unmatched junction bases numbered 5, after V lost 3 bases and J lost 4 bases. CDR3 length equals 15 residues. CDR3 in amino acids: CASSQSGGSYNEQFF. The CDR3 bases are TGCGCCAGCAGCCAGTCGGGGGGGTCGTACAATGAGCAGTTCTTC.

This clonotype was detected only a few times. The chain recombines TRBV7-9 with TRBJ2-7, with D perhaps TRBD2 (5 bases). The germline V gene has CDR1 SEHNR and CDR2 FQNEAQ (reference sequence). This CDR3 has 12 residues. The V gene lost 5 bases and the J gene lost 12 bases, with 17 bases spanning the gap. CDR3 protein: CASSPSLGATYF. CDR3 coding DNA: TGTGCCAGCAGCCCCTCCTTGGGAGCTACGTACTTC.

A few counts support this clonotype. The rearrangement joins TRBV4-1 to TRBJ1-1, with D uncertain. Germline CDR1 and CDR2: MGHRA and YSYEKL. This CDR3 contains 14 residues. Trimming cost V 5 bases and J 4 bases, with 14 bases left between them. CDR3 amino acids: CASSSEGFGTEAFF. The CDR3 nucleotides read TGCGCCAGCAGCTCAGAAGGGTTTGGCACTGAAGCTTTCTTT.

This clonotype has at least ten counts. The chain combines TRBV4-1 with TRBJ2-7; D might be TRBD1 (6 bases). Germline CDR1 is MGHRA and CDR2 is YSYEKL. This CDR3 has 13 residues. V shed 2 bases and J shed 4 bases, with 9 bases lying between them. CDR3 DNA sequence: TGCGCCAGCAGCCAAACAGGGTTGTACGAGCAGTACTTC. This translates into CASSQTGLYEQYF.